Listed below are T cell receptor beta chains from one sample, sequenced in a study of blood T cells in healthy people across ages. TCRdb processed the 5' RACE reads anew with MiXCR; each CDR3 protein has one entry. The profile shows some 1.7 million distinct CDR3 sequences, approximately 28% of them singletons. The sequencing input was blood. These receptors came from a woman younger than 45 in good health. Both conserved end residues are part of each CDR3. D genes are given only for firm matches. The size entry is marked missing in some rows and otherwise reads once, few, many or a size class.

d_gene,abundance,v_gene,j_gene,CDR3aa,CDR3nt
.,.,TRBV12-5,TRBJ1-6,CVSGVDRLGTSPLHF,TGTGTTAGTGGGGTAGACAGGTTGGGAACATCACCCCTCCACTTT
TRBD1,.,TRBV5-1,TRBJ2-1,CASSLGDRVNEQFF,TGCGCCAGCAGCTTGGGGGACAGGGTTAATGAGCAGTTCTTC
.,few,TRBV27,TRBJ2-3,CASMFQTSTDTQYF,TGTGCCAGCATGTTTCAAACTAGCACAGATACGCAGTATTTT
.,few,TRBV5-5,TRBJ1-2,CASSFPQGPYGYTF,TGTGCCAGCAGCTTTCCCCAGGGACCGTATGGCTACACCTTC
.,.,TRBV2,TRBJ2-7,CASGSPGIYEQYF,TGTGCCAGCGGCTCCCCGGGGATCTACGAGCAGTACTTC
.,many,TRBV29-1,TRBJ1-2,CSVDRSYGYTF,TGCAGCGTTGACAGGAGTTATGGCTACACCTTC
.,.,TRBV20-1,TRBJ1-2,CSAKYGAASYGYTF,TGCAGTGCGAAGTATGGGGCGGCCAGCTATGGCTACACCTTC
TRBD2,few,TRBV7-2,TRBJ2-7,CASSWAGLAGGEQYF,TGTGCCAGCAGCTGGGCCGGACTAGCGGGAGGCGAGCAGTACTTC
.,.,TRBV18,TRBJ2-7,CASSPRGTGKYSDEQYF,TGTGCCAGCTCACCAAGGGGGACCGGGAAGTACTCGGACGAGCAGTACTTC
TRBD1,.,TRBV4-1,TRBJ1-1,CASSQGGIGGRNTEAFF,TGCGCCAGCAGCCAAGGGGGTATAGGGGGCAGGAACACTGAAGCTTTCTTT
.,few,TRBV20-1,TRBJ2-3,CSASNNLARGTDTQYF,TGCAGTGCTAGTAATAATCTGGCGCGGGGCACAGATACGCAGTATTTT
.,once,TRBV10-3,TRBJ1-3,CAISEEDPNTIYF,TGTGCCATCAGTGAGGAGGACCCGAACACCATATATTTT
.,.,TRBV5-6,TRBJ2-3,CASLSGTSTDTRYF,TGTGCCAGCCTGAGCGGAACTAGCACAGATACGCGGTATTTT
.,.,TRBV12-3/TRBV12-4,TRBJ1-2,CASSPKHGYTF,TGTGCCAGCAGCCCCAAGCATGGCTACACCTTC
.,few,TRBV3-1,TRBJ1-1,CASSRNTGNTEAFF,TGTGCCAGCAGCCGAAACACAGGGAACACTGAAGCTTTCTTT
.,few,TRBV12-3/TRBV12-4,TRBJ1-4,CASSFGWGLGEKLFF,TGTGCCAGCAGTTTTGGATGGGGACTTGGAGAAAAACTGTTTTTT
TRBD1,few,TRBV28,TRBJ2-3,CASSPRPGTGKGSTDTQYF,TGTGCCAGCAGCCCACGTCCCGGGACAGGGAAGGGTAGTACAGATACGCAGTATTTT
TRBD1,many,TRBV6-1,TRBJ2-7,CASSAGTGFSYEQYF,TGTGCCAGCAGCGCCGGGACAGGGTTCTCCTACGAGCAGTACTTC
.,.,TRBV24-1,TRBJ2-3,CATSDYLTVRTDTQYF,TGTGCCACCAGTGATTACCTGACAGTACGAACAGATACGCAGTATTTT
.,.,TRBV9,TRBJ2-3,CASSVERYADRDTQYF,TGTGCCAGCAGTGTAGAACGGTACGCTGACAGGGATACGCAGTATTTT
TRBD1,many,TRBV27,TRBJ2-4,CASRPQKGQGSIQYF,TGTGCCAGCAGGCCCCAAAAGGGACAGGGAAGCATTCAGTACTTC
TRBD2,.,TRBV14,TRBJ2-1,CASSPLGRGSYNEQFF,TGTGCCAGCAGCCCCCTGGGGCGGGGGTCCTACAATGAGCAGTTCTTC
.,.,TRBV28,TRBJ1-2,CAGSPVPSRAYGYTF,TGTGCCGGCAGCCCAGTTCCCTCCAGGGCCTATGGCTACACCTTC
.,few,TRBV28,TRBJ2-7,CASSFVLRAGSSYEQYF,TGTGCCAGCAGTTTCGTTCTGAGGGCGGGAAGCTCCTACGAGCAGTACTTC
.,few,TRBV10-1,TRBJ1-2,CANPTFNFHGYTF,TGCGCCAACCCGACCTTCAACTTCCATGGCTACACCTTC
TRBD1,few,TRBV20-1,TRBJ2-1,CSAPGPGTGGINEQFF,TGCAGTGCTCCCGGACCCGGGACAGGGGGAATTAATGAGCAGTTCTTC
TRBD2,.,TRBV7-9,TRBJ2-1,CASTRAGIYNEQFF,TGTGCCAGCACCCGAGCGGGGATCTACAATGAGCAGTTCTTC
TRBD2,many,TRBV20-1,TRBJ2-7,CSARGSGRASEQYF,TGCAGTGCTAGAGGTAGCGGGAGGGCCAGCGAGCAGTACTTC
.,.,TRBV12-3/TRBV12-4,TRBJ2-6,CATQQGEGSEANVLTF,TGTGCCACCCAACAGGGGGAGGGCTCTGAGGCCAACGTCCTGACTTTC
.,.,TRBV24-1,TRBJ1-2,CATRDSGTGYGYTF,TGTGCCACCAGGGATTCGGGGACGGGCTATGGCTACACCTTC
.,few,TRBV20-1,TRBJ1-4,CSARDGGTNEKLFF,TGCAGTGCTAGAGATGGAGGAACTAATGAAAAACTGTTTTTT
.,many,TRBV27,TRBJ2-7,CASSSQGAVYEQYF,TGTGCCAGCAGTTCACAAGGCGCGGTTTACGAGCAGTACTTC
TRBD2,few,TRBV12-3/TRBV12-4,TRBJ2-5,CASSPSGRGGETQYF,TGTGCCAGCAGTCCTAGCGGGAGAGGGGGAGAGACCCAGTACTTC
.,many,TRBV29-1,TRBJ2-6,CSVVVFGSGANVLTF,TGCAGCGTTGTGGTTTTCGGCTCTGGGGCCAACGTCCTGACTTTC
.,.,TRBV12-5,TRBJ1-5,CASGSLISGPQHF,TGTGCTAGTGGTTCGTTAATCTCGGGGCCCCAGCATTTT
.,.,TRBV20-1,TRBJ1-4,CSARSHNEKLFF,TGCAGTGCTCGAAGTCATAATGAAAAACTGTTTTTT
TRBD1,.,TRBV12-3/TRBV12-4,TRBJ1-2,CASSSTGASGYTF,TGTGCCAGCAGTTCCACAGGGGCGTCGGGCTACACCTTC
TRBD2,many,TRBV20-1,TRBJ2-1,CSARGTSGRIPSSYNEQFF,TGCAGTGCTAGGGGGACTAGCGGGAGAATCCCAAGCTCCTACAATGAGCAGTTCTTC
TRBD1,few,TRBV9,TRBJ2-4,CASSVEGQGYNEQYF,TGTGCCAGCAGCGTAGAAGGACAGGGGTACAATGAGCAGTACTTC
TRBD2,.,TRBV11-2,TRBJ2-1,CASSGWVAGESFDEQFF,TGTGCCAGCAGCGGCTGGGTAGCGGGAGAGTCTTTTGATGAGCAGTTCTTC
.,many,TRBV15,TRBJ1-5,CATSRDWGGASNQPQHF,TGTGCCACCAGCAGAGATTGGGGGGGCGCGAGCAATCAGCCCCAGCATTTT
.,once,TRBV6-1,TRBJ1-2,CASVRDINLLNYGYTF,TGTGCCAGTGTCCGGGACATCAATCTCCTGAACTATGGCTACACCTTC
TRBD2,.,TRBV19,TRBJ2-1,CASRPQRGGLNEQFF,TGTGCCAGTAGACCCCAGCGGGGGGGCCTAAATGAGCAGTTCTTC
.,many,TRBV7-2,TRBJ2-7,CASSLSQGPYEQYF,TGTGCCAGCAGCTTAAGTCAGGGACCCTACGAGCAGTACTTC
.,few,TRBV6-6,TRBJ2-5,CASSDRRGETQYF,TGTGCCAGCAGTGATCGTCGGGGAGAGACCCAGTACTTC
TRBD2,many,TRBV5-1,TRBJ2-1,CASSVRTSNEQFF,TGCGCCAGCAGCGTCAGGACTAGCAATGAGCAGTTCTTC
.,many,TRBV30,TRBJ1-4,CAWSVGKSNEKLFF,TGTGCCTGGAGTGTGGGGAAGTCTAATGAAAAACTGTTTTTT
.,.,TRBV4-1,TRBJ1-5,CASSPAPNAQPQHF,TGCGCCAGCAGCCCGGCCCCTAACGCACAGCCCCAGCATTTT
.,.,TRBV12-3/TRBV12-4,TRBJ1-2,CASSFGSGSYTF,TGTGCCAGCAGTTTTGGGTCAGGAAGCTACACCTTC
.,.,TRBV20-1,TRBJ2-3,CSAPEAGLHTQYF,TGCAGTGCCCCTGAGGCGGGACTCCATACGCAGTATTTT
TRBD2,many,TRBV5-1,TRBJ2-1,CASSLPGLAGSSYNEQFF,TGCGCCAGCAGCCTACCGGGACTAGCGGGAAGCTCCTACAATGAGCAGTTCTTC
.,many,TRBV20-1,TRBJ2-3,CSTRMAAIPTDTQYF,TGCAGCACTCGCATGGCGGCTATCCCCACAGATACGCAGTATTTT
.,.,TRBV20-1,TRBJ1-6,CSASPGIGSPLHF,TGCAGTGCTAGTCCAGGGATTGGCTCACCCCTCCACTTT